These 25 T cell receptor beta chains originate from one sample sequenced in a study of shared clonotypes between healthy human individuals. Using immunoSEQ multiplex PCR, the repertoire was profiled, and TCRdb retains in-frame clones only, with some absent. The sample consists of about 380,000 clones, about 96% of them appearing once. The sequenced sample was memory CD8+ T cells sorted from blood. Subset given: CD45RO+ cells pooled with CCR7-negative TemRA cells. These receptors were taken from a man aged 30 to 45 in good health.

The sample holds one count of this clone. The V call is TRBV28, the J call TRBJ2-3; TRBD2 is a possible D gene (5 bases). CDR1 and CDR2 from the germline V gene are MDHEN and SYDVKM. The V and J ends lost 4 bases and 8 bases respectively, with 7 bases between them. The CDR3 contains 11 residues. The chain's CDR3 is CASSSEGTQYF. CDR3 sequence (DNA): TGTGCCAGCAGTTCCGAGGGTACGCAGTATTTT. The full variable domain, rest sourced from reference TRBV28 and TRBJ2-3, is DVKVTQSSRYLVKRTGEKVFLECVQDMDHENMFWYRQDPGLGLRLIYFSYDVKMKEKGDIPEGYSVSREKKERFSLILESASTNQTSMYLCASSSEGTQYFGPGTRLTVL.

The chain joins TRBV19 to TRBJ1-5; D unresolved. Trimming pared 2 bases from V and 0 bases from J, leaving 8 bases between. The germline V gene encodes CDR1 LNHDA and CDR2 SQIVND (reference sequence). The CDR3 contains 15 residues. The CDR3 nucleotides read TGTGCCAGTAGTATACCCTACCTTAGCAATCAGCCCCAGCATTTT. Translating gives CASSIPYLSNQPQHF.

The chain employs TRBV28 and TRBJ2-5; 11 nucleotides agree with TRBD2. In germline, CDR1 is MDHEN, CDR2 SYDVKM. The V and J ends lost 7 bases and 4 bases, in that order; junction bases with no gene match: 11. This CDR3 region has 16 residues. The CDR3 region is CASNNPSGRPGETQYF. The CDR3 bases are TGTGCCAGCAACAATCCTAGCGGGAGGCCGGGAGAGACCCAGTACTTC.

The rearrangement joins TRBV28 to TRBJ1-3, with D tentatively TRBD1 (5 bases). Germline CDR1 MDHEN, CDR2 SYDVKM. CDR3 length equals 16 residues. Trimming removed 6 bases at V and 2 bases at J, with 17 bases between. The CDR3 DNA reads TGTGCCAGCAGCCTTCTCAGGGCTGTCGCTGGAAACACCATATATTTT. Translation: CASSLLRAVAGNTIYF.

V usage is TRBV21-1 and J usage is TRBJ2-2; the table's TRBD2 call for D was not verified on the DNA. TRBV21-1 is recorded as a pseudogene. The CDR3 has 13 residues. CDR3 amino acids: CASIPLNTGELFF. The CDR3 DNA reads TGTGCCAGTATCCCTCTGAACACCGGGGAGCTGTTTTTT.

The chain has TRBV28 and TRBJ2-5, with TRBD2 identical over 10 bases. The CDR3 contains 15 residues. V trimming: 4 bases; J trimming: 2 bases; junction bases outside the gene matches: 4. Germline assignment: CDR1 MDHEN and CDR2 SYDVKM. As DNA, the CDR3 is TGTGCCAGCAGTTCGGAAGCGGGAGGGCAAGAGACCCAGTACTTC. It is translated as CASSSEAGGQETQYF.

The chain links TRBV4-1 to TRBJ2-5, with a possible D match to TRBD2 (6 bases). The V end was cut by 1 base, the J end by 3 bases, with 15 bases between. The CDR3 loop spans 16 amino acids. Germline loops: CDR1 MGHRA, CDR2 YSYEKL. CDR3 nucleotide sequence: TGCGCCAGCAGCCAAGCAGTGCGGGGACCAAAAGAGACCCAGTACTTC. Protein sequence: CASSQAVRGPKETQYF.

V is TRBV7-9 and J is TRBJ1-4; D is undetermined. This CDR3 spans 13 amino acids. V was pared by 1 base and J by 6 bases, with 6 bases between. In germline, CDR1 is SEHNR, CDR2 FQNEAQ (reference sequence). The DNA of the CDR3 is TGTGCCAGCAGCTTAGTGGCGGATGAAAAACTGTTTTTT. This gives the protein CASSLVADEKLFF.

The sample holds one count of this clone. The chain joins TRBV29-1 to TRBJ2-6; the D gene could be TRBD1 or TRBD2 (6 bases each). From germline, CDR1 is SQVTM and CDR2 ANQGSEA. This CDR3 spans 13 amino acids. V shed 2 bases and J shed 13 bases, with 15 bases lying between them. CDR3 in DNA: TGCAGCGTTGAATACGCAGGGGCGGGGGTCCTGACTTTC. The encoded protein is CSVEYAGAGVLTF.

This chain connects TRBV2 to TRBJ2-1, with 10 bases identical to TRBD2. This CDR3 has 16 amino acids. Germline V CDR1 and CDR2: SNHLY, FYNNEI. Losses at the gene ends were 4 bases for V and 2 bases for J; bases not matched to a gene: 5. CDR3 amino acids: CASSVTAGGPYNEQFF. DNA for the CDR3: TGTGCCAGCAGTGTTACAGCGGGAGGGCCCTACAATGAGCAGTTCTTC.

The V and J genes are TRBV5-1 and TRBJ2-5, with 8 positions matching TRBD1. The V and J ends lost 5 bases and 2 bases, in that order; junction bases with no gene match: 2. The germline V gene encodes CDR1 SGHRS and CDR2 YFSETQ. CDR3 length equals 13 residues. In DNA, the CDR3 is TGCGCCAGCAGTGGGACAGGTCAAGAGACCCAGTACTTC. Its translation is CASSGTGQETQYF.

This clone was detected a few times. The chain uses TRBV30 and TRBJ1-5; TRBD1 matches 7 bases. This CDR3 has 14 amino acids. V dropped 1 base and J dropped 1; count of bases not matched to a gene: 1. The germline CDR1 and CDR2 sequences are GTSNPN and SVGIG (reference sequence). The CDR3 DNA reads TGTGCCTGGAGTGAGGGGGCAAGCAATCAGCCCCAGCATTTT. Translating it yields CAWSEGASNQPQHF. The entire variable domain, with the rest obtained from reference TRBV30 and TRBJ1-5, is as follows: SQTIHQWPATLVQPVGSPLSLECTVEGTSNPNLYWYRQAAGRGLQLLFYSVGIGQISSEVPQNLSASRPQDRQFILSSKKLLLSDSGFYLCAWSEGASNQPQHFGDGTRLSIL.

As regards this clone: Different DNA sequences within this sample yield the same CDR3. This chain uses TRBV20-1 with TRBJ2-7; weak D call: TRBD1 (5 bases). The CDR3 has 10 residues. The germline V gene encodes CDR1 DFQATT and CDR2 SNEGSKA (reference sequence). Deletions cut 5 bases from V and 3 bases from J, with 5 bases between. CDR3 sequence: CSAGHYEQYF. CDR3 coding DNA: TGCAGTGCTGGACACTACGAGCAGTACTTC.

The V call is TRBV28, the J call TRBJ2-4, with a possible D match to TRBD1 (5 bases). Germline CDR1 MDHEN, CDR2 SYDVKM. The ends were cut back, 7 bases at V and 1 base at J, with 20 bases in the middle. The CDR3 sequence is 17 residues long. CDR3 amino acids: CASNGRQGSPAKNIQYF. CDR3 bases: TGTGCCAGCAATGGGCGCCAGGGAAGTCCCGCCAAAAACATTCAGTACTTC. Using reference TRBV28 and TRBJ2-4 for the parts outside the CDR3, the full variable domain is DVKVTQSSRYLVKRTGEKVFLECVQDMDHENMFWYRQDPGLGLRLIYFSYDVKMKEKGDIPEGYSVSREKKERFSLILESASTNQTSMYLCASNGRQGSPAKNIQYFGAGTRLSVL.

This chain joins TRBV7-9 and TRBJ2-7; 7 positions match TRBD1. Germline-derived CDR1 and CDR2 are SEHNR and FQNEAQ (reference sequence). The length of the CDR3 is 14 residues. Trimming took 3 bases from V and 5 from J; bases not matched to a gene: 7. The CDR3 sequence: CASSFRGRRDEQYF. As DNA, the CDR3 is TGTGCCAGCAGCTTTAGGGGGCGCAGGGACGAGCAGTACTTC.

As to this clone: Different DNA sequences within this sample yield the same CDR3. The chain uses TRBV13 and TRBJ2-2, with D maybe TRBD2 (5 bases). Germline V gene lookup returns CDR1 PRHDT and CDR2 FYEKMQ (reference sequence). Between the trimmed V and J ends, which lost 2 bases and 2 bases, there was a span of 6 bases. The CDR3 extends over 14 amino acids. The CDR3 is CASSLTGNTGELFF. As DNA, the CDR3 is TGTGCCAGCAGCTTAACGGGAAACACCGGGGAGCTGTTTTTT.

DNA for the CDR3: TGTGCCAGTAGTATTTCGTTGGACTACGAGCAGTACTTC. Its translation: CASSISLDYEQYF. The gene calls are TRBV19 and TRBJ2-7; D remains ambiguous. There are 13 residues in the CDR3. Germline CDR1 LNHDA, CDR2 SQIVND (reference sequence). V was pared by 3 bases and J by 3 bases, with 9 bases between.

V is TRBV7-9 and J is TRBJ2-5; the match to TRBD2 covers 9 bases. V trimming: 5 bases; J trimming: 0 bases; junction bases outside the gene matches: 10. Germline values: CDR1 SEHNR, CDR2 FQNEAQ (reference sequence). The CDR3 loop spans 17 amino acids. DNA for the CDR3: TGTGCCAGCAGCCCGGGACCGACTAGCGGAAACCAAGAGACCCAGTACTTC. Translating gives CASSPGPTSGNQETQYF. The whole variable domain, remainder taken from reference TRBV7-9 and TRBJ2-5, is DTGVSQNPRHKITKRGQNVTFRCDPISEHNRLYWYRQTLGQGPEFLTYFQNEAQLEKSRLLSDRFSAERPKGSFSTLEIQRTEQGDSAMYLCASSPGPTSGNQETQYFGPGTRLLVL.

The chain carries TRBV4-1 and TRBJ2-6; unclear D gene. V lost 1 base and J lost 0, with 7 bases in between. Germline V gives CDR1 MGHRA, CDR2 YSYEKL. The CDR3 runs 16 residues. Here the CDR3 DNA reads TGCGCCAGCAGCCAAGCCCTAATCTCTGGGGCCAACGTCCTGACTTTC. This gives the protein CASSQALISGANVLTF.

With respect to this clone: Additional DNA sequences in this sample encode the identical CDR3. The chain links TRBV30 to TRBJ2-7; no clear D gene. This CDR3 comprises 12 residues. The V end was cut by 2 bases, the J end by 1 base, with 6 bases between. CDR1 and CDR2 from the germline V gene are GTSNPN and SVGIG (reference sequence). As DNA, the CDR3 is TGTGCCTGGAGTCTGGTTTCCTACGAGCAGTACTTC. This codes for CAWSLVSYEQYF.

V and J are TRBV6-6 and TRBJ2-7; no definite D call. In germline, CDR1 is MNHNY, CDR2 SVGAGI (reference sequence). The CDR3 is made up of 13 amino acids. V lost 0 bases, J lost 2 bases, and 5 bases lay in between. CDR3 in amino acids: CASSYSGPYEQYF. In nucleotides, the CDR3 is TGTGCCAGCAGTTACTCGGGCCCCTACGAGCAGTACTTC.

The chain combines TRBV29-1 with TRBJ2-3, with TRBD2 matching 9 bases. V dropped 4 bases and J dropped 4; count of bases not matched to a gene: 9. The CDR3 sequence is 15 residues long. Per the germline V gene, CDR1 is SQVTM and CDR2 is ANQGSEA. CDR3 DNA: TGCAGCGTTGGTAGCGGGAGTAGAAGGGCAGATACGCAGTATTTT. It specifies CSVGSGSRRADTQYF.

This clone was seen once. This sequence joins TRBV21-1 and TRBJ1-2; the DNA was not compared with TRBD1, the D call given in the table. TRBV21-1 is given as a pseudogene. CDR3 length: 12 residues. CDR3 DNA sequence: TGTGCCAGCAGGGAAACAGGGTGGGGCTACACCTTC. Translated: CASRETGWGYTF.

This clone was seen once. Additional DNA sequences in this sample encode the identical CDR3. V is TRBV6-6 and J is TRBJ1-5, with D tentatively TRBD1 (5 bases). CDR3 length equals 12 residues. Trimming pared 2 bases from V and 7 bases from J, leaving 6 bases between. Germline CDR1 reads MNHNY; CDR2 reads SVGAGI (reference sequence). The CDR3 DNA reads as TGTGCCAGCAGTTACGGGGGGCAGCCCCAGCATTTT. Translated, it gives CASSYGGQPQHF.

The chain has TRBV28 and TRBJ1-5, with 8 bases identical to TRBD1. In germline, CDR1 is MDHEN, CDR2 SYDVKM. The junction had 13 bases not matched to a gene; V was cut back by 3 bases and J by 3 bases. There are 18 residues in the CDR3. This CDR3 is CASSLDLGTGSHNQPQHF. In DNA form, the CDR3 reads TGTGCCAGCAGTTTGGACCTAGGGACAGGAAGCCACAATCAGCCCCAGCATTTT.